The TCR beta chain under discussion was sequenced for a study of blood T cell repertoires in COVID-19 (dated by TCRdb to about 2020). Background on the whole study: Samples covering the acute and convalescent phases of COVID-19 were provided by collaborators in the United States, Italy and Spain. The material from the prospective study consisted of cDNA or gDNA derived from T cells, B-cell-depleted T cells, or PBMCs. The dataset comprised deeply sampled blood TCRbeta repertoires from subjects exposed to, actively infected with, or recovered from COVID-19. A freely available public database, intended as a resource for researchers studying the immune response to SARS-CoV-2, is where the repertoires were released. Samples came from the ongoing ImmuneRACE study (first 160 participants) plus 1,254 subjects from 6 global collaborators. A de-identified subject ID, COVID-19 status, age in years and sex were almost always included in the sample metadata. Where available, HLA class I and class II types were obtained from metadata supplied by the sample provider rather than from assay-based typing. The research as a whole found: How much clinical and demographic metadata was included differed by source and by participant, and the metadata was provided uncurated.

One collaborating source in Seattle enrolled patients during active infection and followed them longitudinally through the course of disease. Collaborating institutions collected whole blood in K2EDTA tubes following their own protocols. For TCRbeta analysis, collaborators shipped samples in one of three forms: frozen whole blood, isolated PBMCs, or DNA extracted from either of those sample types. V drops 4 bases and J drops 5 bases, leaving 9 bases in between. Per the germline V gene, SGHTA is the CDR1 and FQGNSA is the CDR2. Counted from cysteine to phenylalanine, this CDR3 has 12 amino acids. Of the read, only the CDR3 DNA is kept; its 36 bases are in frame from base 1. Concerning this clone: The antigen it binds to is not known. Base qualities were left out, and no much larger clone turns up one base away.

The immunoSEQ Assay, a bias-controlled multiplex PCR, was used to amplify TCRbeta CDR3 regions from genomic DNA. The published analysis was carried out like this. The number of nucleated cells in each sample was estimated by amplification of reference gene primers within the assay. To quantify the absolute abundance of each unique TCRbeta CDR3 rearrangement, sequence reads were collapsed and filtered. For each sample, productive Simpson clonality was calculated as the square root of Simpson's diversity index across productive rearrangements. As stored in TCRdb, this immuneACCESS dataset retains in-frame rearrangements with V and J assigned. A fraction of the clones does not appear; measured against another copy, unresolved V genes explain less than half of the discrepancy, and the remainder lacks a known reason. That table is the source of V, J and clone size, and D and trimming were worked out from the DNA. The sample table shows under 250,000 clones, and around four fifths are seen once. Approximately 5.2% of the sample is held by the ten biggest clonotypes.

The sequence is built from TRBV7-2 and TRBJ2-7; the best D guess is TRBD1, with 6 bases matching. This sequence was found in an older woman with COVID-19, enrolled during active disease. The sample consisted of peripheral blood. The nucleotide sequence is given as TGTGCCAGCAGCTCTACAGGGAACGAGCAGTACTTC. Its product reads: CASSSTGNEQYF.